This paragraph covers one T cell receptor beta chain sequence. This sample is part of a study of blood T cell repertoires in COVID-19. Whole-study context: Samples of COVID-19 (acute and convalescent) were obtained from the United States, Italy and Spain. Sources were T cells, B-cell-depleted T cells, or PBMCs; the material itself was cDNA or gDNA.

The CDR3 extends over 17 amino acids. Germline lookup yields CDR1 SEHNR and CDR2 FQNEAQ (reference sequence). The V segment lost 4 bases and the J segment 5 bases; nucleotides outside the gene matches: 15. Original analysis: From reference gene primer amplification, estimates of nucleated cell counts were derived. Here immunoSEQ multiplex PCR was the method, and the copy in TCRdb shows in-frame clones only, minus some. V, J and clone size reflect that table, while D and trimming were determined from the DNA. The sample lists 45,000 to 70,000 clones, 70% to 75% occurring once. The sample consisted of peripheral blood. This TCR derives from a woman aged 50 to 60 with active or convalescent COVID-19. This rearrangement joins TRBV7-9 to TRBJ2-7; 9 positions match TRBD1. DNA of the CDR3: TGTGCCAGCAGCTCCACCCCGTTTGGACAGGGGATCAACGAGCAGTACTTC. Its translation: CASSSTPFGQGINEQYF.